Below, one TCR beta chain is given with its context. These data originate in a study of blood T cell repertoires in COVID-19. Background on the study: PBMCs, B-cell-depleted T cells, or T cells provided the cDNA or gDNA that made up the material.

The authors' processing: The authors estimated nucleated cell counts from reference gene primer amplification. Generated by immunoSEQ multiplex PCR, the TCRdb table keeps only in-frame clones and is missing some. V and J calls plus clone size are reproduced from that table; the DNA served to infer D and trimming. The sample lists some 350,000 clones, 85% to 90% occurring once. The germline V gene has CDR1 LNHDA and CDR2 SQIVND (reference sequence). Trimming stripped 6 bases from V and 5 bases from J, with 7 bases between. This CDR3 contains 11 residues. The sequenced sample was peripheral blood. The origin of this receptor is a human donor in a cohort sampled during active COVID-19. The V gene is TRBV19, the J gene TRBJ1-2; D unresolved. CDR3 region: CASSGRYGYTF. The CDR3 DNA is TGTGCCAGTAGCGGGAGATATGGCTACACCTTC. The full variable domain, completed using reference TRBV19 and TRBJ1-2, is DGGITQSPKYLFRKEGQNVTLSCEQNLNHDAMYWYRQDPGQGLRLIYYSQIVNDFQKGDIAEGYSVSREKKESFPLTVTSAQKNPTAFYLCASSGRYGYTFGSGTRLTVV.